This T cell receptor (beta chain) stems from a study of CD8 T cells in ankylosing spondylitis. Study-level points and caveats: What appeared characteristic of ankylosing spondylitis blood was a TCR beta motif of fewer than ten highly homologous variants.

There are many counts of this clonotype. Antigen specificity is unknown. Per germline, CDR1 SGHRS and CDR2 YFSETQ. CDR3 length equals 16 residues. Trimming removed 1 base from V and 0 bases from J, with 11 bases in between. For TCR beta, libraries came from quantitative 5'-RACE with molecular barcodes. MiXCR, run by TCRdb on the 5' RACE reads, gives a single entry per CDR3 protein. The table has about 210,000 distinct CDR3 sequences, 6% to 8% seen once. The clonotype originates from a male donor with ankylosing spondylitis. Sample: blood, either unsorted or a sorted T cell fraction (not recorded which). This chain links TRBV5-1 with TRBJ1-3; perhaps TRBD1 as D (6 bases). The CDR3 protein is CASSLSGDSSGNTIYF. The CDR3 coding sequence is TGCGCCAGCAGCTTGTCAGGGGACTCCTCTGGAAACACCATATATTTT.